This T cell receptor (beta chain) was profiled in a study of T cells in Graves' hyperthyroidism and ophthalmopathy. RNA transcripts gave rise to amplified TCR beta CDR3 regions. In the first-round RT-PCR of the TCR CDR3, the HTBI primer set was used. TCRdb passed the multiplex PCR reads through MiXCR, listing each CDR3 protein once. The sample records around 570,000 distinct CDR3 sequences, just under 20% being singletons. Disease lasting under 3 months, a NOSPECS grade of at least 4, and a Clinical Activity Score of at least 3 were features of the ophthalmopathy patients. Lactation, pregnancy, other autoimmune disease or uncontrolled infection excluded patients. Note on this clonotype: The antigen is unknown.

Study-wide results and caveats: Researchers report that a 13 V-J model separated ophthalmopathy from stable hyperthyroidism. Most thyroid clonotypes that were expanded above 0.001 also turned up in blood.

V lost 10 bases and J 0 bases, leaving 15 bases between the germline ends. From germline, CDR1 is ENHRY and CDR2 SYGVKD. The CDR3 has 15 amino acids. Sequenced: blood. This receptor was taken from a man in his forties or fifties with Graves' ophthalmopathy. The chain combines TRBV10-3 with TRBJ2-2, with D perhaps TRBD1 (6 bases). CDR3 amino acids: CATDPTGSNTGELFF. The CDR3 DNA reads as TGTGCCACCGACCCTACAGGGTCGAACACCGGGGAGCTGTTTTTT.